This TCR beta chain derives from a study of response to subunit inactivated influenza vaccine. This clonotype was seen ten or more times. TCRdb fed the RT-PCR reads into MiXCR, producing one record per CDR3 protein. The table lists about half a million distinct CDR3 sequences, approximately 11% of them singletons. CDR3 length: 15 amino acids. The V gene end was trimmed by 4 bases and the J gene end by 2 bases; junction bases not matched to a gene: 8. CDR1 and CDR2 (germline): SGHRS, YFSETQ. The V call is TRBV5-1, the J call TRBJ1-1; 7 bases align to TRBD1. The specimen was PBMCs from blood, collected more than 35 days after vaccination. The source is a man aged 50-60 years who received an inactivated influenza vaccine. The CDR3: CASSQLTGVNTEAFF. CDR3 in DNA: TGCGCCAGCAGCCAACTCACAGGGGTCAACACTGAAGCTTTCTTT.